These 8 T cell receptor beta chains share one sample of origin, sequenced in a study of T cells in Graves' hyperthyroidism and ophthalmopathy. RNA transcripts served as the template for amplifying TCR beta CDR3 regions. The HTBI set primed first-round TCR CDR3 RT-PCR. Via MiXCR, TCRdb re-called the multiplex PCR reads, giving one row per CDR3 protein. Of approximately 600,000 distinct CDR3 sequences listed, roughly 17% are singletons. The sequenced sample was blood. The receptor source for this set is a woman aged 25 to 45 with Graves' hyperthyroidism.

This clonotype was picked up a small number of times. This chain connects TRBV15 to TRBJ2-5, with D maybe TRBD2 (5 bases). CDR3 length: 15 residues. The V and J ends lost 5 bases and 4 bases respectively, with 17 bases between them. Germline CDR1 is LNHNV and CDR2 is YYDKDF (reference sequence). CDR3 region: CATSGQRGNGETQYF. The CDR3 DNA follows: TGTGCCACCAGCGGCCAACGGGGTAACGGAGAGACCCAGTACTTC.

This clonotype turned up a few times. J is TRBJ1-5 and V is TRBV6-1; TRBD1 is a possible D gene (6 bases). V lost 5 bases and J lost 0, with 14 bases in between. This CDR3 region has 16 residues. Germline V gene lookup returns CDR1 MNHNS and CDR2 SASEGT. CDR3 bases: TGTGCCAGCAGTTTCGGACAGAGTTTTAGCAATCAGCCCCAGCATTTT. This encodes CASSFGQSFSNQPQHF.

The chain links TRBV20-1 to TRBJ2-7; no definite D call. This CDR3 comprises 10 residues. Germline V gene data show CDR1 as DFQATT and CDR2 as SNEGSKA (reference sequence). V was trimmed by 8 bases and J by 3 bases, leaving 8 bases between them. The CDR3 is CSSTLYEQYF. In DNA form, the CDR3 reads TGCAGTTCGACCCTCTACGAGCAGTACTTC.

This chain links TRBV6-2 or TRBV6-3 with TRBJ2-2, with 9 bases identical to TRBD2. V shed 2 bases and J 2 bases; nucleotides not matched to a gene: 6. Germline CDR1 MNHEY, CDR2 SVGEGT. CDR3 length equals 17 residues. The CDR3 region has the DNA TGTGCCAGCAGTTACGGGTTTAGCGGGAGTAACACCGGGGAGCTGTTTTTT. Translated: CASSYGFSGSNTGELFF.

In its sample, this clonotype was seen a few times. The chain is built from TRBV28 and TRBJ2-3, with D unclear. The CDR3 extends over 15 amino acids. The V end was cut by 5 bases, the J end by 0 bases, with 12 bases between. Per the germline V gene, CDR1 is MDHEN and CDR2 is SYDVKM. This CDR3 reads CASSPHGLSTDTQYF. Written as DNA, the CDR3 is TGTGCCAGCAGTCCCCATGGGCTAAGCACAGATACGCAGTATTTT.

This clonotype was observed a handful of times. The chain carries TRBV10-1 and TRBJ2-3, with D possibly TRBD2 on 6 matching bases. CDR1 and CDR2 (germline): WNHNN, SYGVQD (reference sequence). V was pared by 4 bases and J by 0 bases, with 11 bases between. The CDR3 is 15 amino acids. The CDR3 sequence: CASSGGRISTDTQYF. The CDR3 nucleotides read TGCGCCAGCAGTGGAGGGAGGATCAGCACAGATACGCAGTATTTT.

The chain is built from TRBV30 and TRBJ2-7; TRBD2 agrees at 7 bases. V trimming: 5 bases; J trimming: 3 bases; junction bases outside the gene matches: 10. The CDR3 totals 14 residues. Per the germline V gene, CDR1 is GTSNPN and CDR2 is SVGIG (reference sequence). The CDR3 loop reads CAWPLGGRVYEQYF. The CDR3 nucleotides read TGTGCCTGGCCTTTGGGGGGGAGGGTCTACGAGCAGTACTTC.

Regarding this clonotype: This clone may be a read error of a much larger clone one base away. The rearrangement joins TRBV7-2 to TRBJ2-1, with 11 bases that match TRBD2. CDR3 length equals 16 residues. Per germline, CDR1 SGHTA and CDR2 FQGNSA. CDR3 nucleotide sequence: TGTGCCAGCAGCTTAATGGGACTAGCGGCTTACAATGGGCAGTTCTTC. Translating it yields CASSLMGLAAYNGQFF. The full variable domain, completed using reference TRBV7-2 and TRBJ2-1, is GAGVSQSPSNKVTEKGKDVELRCDPISGHTALYWYRQSLGQGLEFLIYFQGNSAPDKSGLPSDRFSAERTGGSVSTLTIQRTQQEDSAVYLCASSLMGLAAYNGQFFGPGTRLTVL.